The T cell receptor (beta chain) described here comes from a study of blood T cell repertoires in COVID-19. Looked up from germline, CDR1 is SGHTA and CDR2 is FQGNSA. V was clipped by 1 base and J by 13 bases, with 20 bases between them. The CDR3 is 16 amino acids. Per the original data handling: Quantification of nucleated cells was approximated via reference gene primer amplification. Produced via immunoSEQ multiplex PCR; TCRdb's table is partial and in-frame only. The V and J calls and clone size come from that table; D and trimming were worked out from the DNA. Of about 62,000 clones listed, 85% to 90% are singletons. Seattle-derived patients entered the study during active infection and were followed longitudinally. This clone appeared once.

Material: peripheral blood. This chain joins TRBV7-2 and TRBJ1-6; possibly TRBD1 for D (5 bases). The TCR originated in a woman between 55 and 75 years old with COVID-19, enrolled during active disease. CDR3 in DNA: TGTGCCAGCAGCTTAGTTCAGGGAGGGGCGTCATCCCCCCTCCACTTT. Its protein product is CASSLVQGGASSPLHF.